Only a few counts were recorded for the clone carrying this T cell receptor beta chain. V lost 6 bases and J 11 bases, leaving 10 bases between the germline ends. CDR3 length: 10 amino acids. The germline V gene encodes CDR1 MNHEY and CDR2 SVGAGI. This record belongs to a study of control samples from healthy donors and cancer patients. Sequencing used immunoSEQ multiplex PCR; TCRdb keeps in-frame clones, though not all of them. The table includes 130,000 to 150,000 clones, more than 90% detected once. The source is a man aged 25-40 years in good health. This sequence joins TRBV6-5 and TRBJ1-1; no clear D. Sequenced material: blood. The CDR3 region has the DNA TGTGCCAGCAGGGAGGTCGGGGCTTTCTTT. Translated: CASREVGAFF.